These 15 T cell receptor beta chains were sequenced from one sample in a study of blood T cell repertoires in COVID-19. Repertoires were generated with immunoSEQ multiplex PCR, while TCRdb's copy carries only in-frame clones and drops some. The sample records 70,000 to 95,000 clones, about 82% being singletons. Sequences were obtained from peripheral blood. The receptors derive from a woman in her sixties or seventies with acute or convalescent COVID-19.

The chain recombines TRBV6-6 with TRBJ2-7; D call uncertain. Germline assignment: CDR1 MNHNY and CDR2 SVGAGI (reference sequence). The germline V and J ends were trimmed by 0 bases and 4 bases, with 7 bases remaining between them. The CDR3 contains 13 residues. DNA for the CDR3: TGTGCCAGCAGTTACTCGCAGACTTACGAGCAGTACTTC. It specifies CASSYSQTYEQYF.

The V gene is TRBV30, the J gene TRBJ2-7; tentative D call: TRBD2 (6 bases). The CDR3 spans 14 residues. CDR1 GTSNPN and CDR2 SVGIG come from the germline V gene (reference sequence). Trimming removed 2 bases from V and 3 bases from J, with 14 bases in between. The chain's CDR3 is CAWSKASDLYEQYF. The CDR3 nucleotides read TGTGCCTGGAGTAAGGCTAGCGATCTCTACGAGCAGTACTTC.

V gene TRBV2 combines with J gene TRBJ1-4, with TRBD1 matching over 9 bases. V shed 4 bases and J 7 bases; nucleotides not matched to a gene: 7. Germline V gene sequence: CDR1 SNHLY, CDR2 FYNNEI. The CDR3 extends over 15 amino acids. In DNA form, the CDR3 reads TGTGCCAGCAGTGGTGAGGGGACAGGGTTTGAAAAACTGTTTTTT. It codes for CASSGEGTGFEKLFF.

The genes are TRBV27 and TRBJ2-2; 10 nucleotides line up with TRBD2. V gave up 0 bases and J gave up 5 bases; unmatched junction bases: 0. There are 15 residues in the CDR3. Germline CDR1 is MNHEY and CDR2 is SMNVEV (reference sequence). CDR3 nucleotide sequence: TGTGCCAGCAGTTTATCTAGCGGGGGGACCGGGGAGCTGTTTTTT. Translated, it gives CASSLSSGGTGELFF.

As for this clone: A read error may account for a junction end that differs from germline. The chain combines TRBV27 with TRBJ2-1, with 11 bases lining up with TRBD2. Germline V gives CDR1 MNHEY, CDR2 SMNVEV (reference sequence). The CDR3 spans 13 residues. DNA for the CDR3: TGTGCCAGCACCGCGACTAGCGGGATTCAACTGATCTTC. It codes for CASTATSGIQLIF.

The chain is built from TRBV19 and TRBJ1-2, with D unresolved. Germline V lookup: CDR1 LNHDA, CDR2 SQIVND (reference sequence). CDR3 length equals 12 residues. V was shortened by 5 bases and J by 2 bases, with 6 bases between the two germline ends. The CDR3 DNA is TGTGCCAGTAGTCAATTGAACTATGGCTACACCTTC. It encodes CASSQLNYGYTF.

The chain joins TRBV6-5 to TRBJ1-5, with D perhaps TRBD1 (6 bases). Trimming cost V 7 bases and J 5 bases, with 12 bases left between them. The CDR3 is 13 residues long. Germline-derived CDR1 and CDR2 are MNHEY and SVGAGI. This CDR3 reads CASKGGAHQPQHF. CDR3 bases: TGTGCCAGCAAGGGGGGGGCACATCAGCCCCAGCATTTT.

This clone is a singleton in its sample. The gene calls are TRBV28 and TRBJ1-2; possible D gene TRBD1, 6 bases. Trimming took 2 bases from V and 8 from J, leaving 9 bases between them. Germline values: CDR1 MDHEN, CDR2 SYDVKM. This CDR3 has 12 amino acids. The DNA of the CDR3 is TGTGCCAGCAGTTTAAAGCAGGGGGGCTACACCTTC. The encoded protein is CASSLKQGGYTF.

This clone was picked up a small number of times. The chain recombines TRBV5-1 with TRBJ2-7; TRBD1 aligns across 8 bases. This CDR3 has 14 amino acids. The V gene end was trimmed by 6 bases and the J gene end by 2 bases; junction bases not matched to a gene: 7. CDR1 is SGHRS, CDR2 YFSETQ, per germline. The CDR3 here is CASTQGAPTYEQYF. The CDR3 region has the DNA TGCGCCAGCACCCAGGGGGCCCCCACCTACGAGCAGTACTTC.

V and J are TRBV21-1 and TRBJ1-5; the table's TRBD1 call for D was not verified on the DNA. TRBV21-1 is labeled a pseudogene. The CDR3 extends over 15 amino acids. The CDR3 region has the DNA TGTGCCAGCAGCCCCCGGGACAGGGGCCGGGTGCCCCAGCATTTT. This translates into CASSPRDRGRVPQHF.

The chain joins TRBV30 to TRBJ1-4; D possibly corresponds to TRBD1 (6 bases). V lost 1 base and J 9 bases, leaving 15 bases between the germline ends. Germline values: CDR1 GTSNPN, CDR2 SVGIG (reference sequence). This CDR3 has 14 amino acids. This CDR3 reads CAWSDPQDRQKLFF. The CDR3 DNA sequence: TGTGCCTGGAGTGACCCCCAGGACAGACAAAAACTGTTTTTT.

The V and J genes are TRBV30 and TRBJ2-4; tentative D call: TRBD1 (6 bases). V lost 5 bases and J lost 10, with 12 bases in between. CDR1 is GTSNPN, CDR2 SVGIG, per germline (reference sequence). The CDR3 sequence is 11 residues long. CDR3 nucleotides: TGTGCCTGGGGTCAGGGGATGATTCAGTACTTC. It specifies CAWGQGMIQYF.

V gene TRBV6-1 combines with J gene TRBJ1-3; no reliable D call. Germline V gene lookup returns CDR1 MNHNS and CDR2 SASEGT. The CDR3 is made up of 14 amino acids. V shed 3 bases and J shed 4 bases, with 10 bases lying between them. CDR3 amino acids: CASSESGVGNTIYF. CDR3 in DNA: TGTGCCAGCAGTGAGTCCGGGGTGGGAAACACCATATATTTT.

V and J are TRBV5-1 and TRBJ1-2; the match to TRBD1 covers 7 bases. Losses at the gene ends were 4 bases for V and 7 bases for J; bases not matched to a gene: 13. Germline V lookup: CDR1 SGHRS, CDR2 YFSETQ. The CDR3 covers 15 residues. This CDR3 reads CASSESTGVRGGYTF. CDR3 nucleotide sequence: TGCGCCAGCAGCGAGTCAACAGGGGTTCGGGGTGGCTACACCTTC.

The genes are TRBV19 and TRBJ2-1; 7 bases match TRBD1. With 4 bases clipped from V and 4 bases from J, the junction kept 7 bases outside the gene matches. Germline V gene lookup returns CDR1 LNHDA and CDR2 SQIVND (reference sequence). CDR3 length: 15 residues. DNA of the CDR3: TGTGCCAGTAGTAGGCGACAGGGTGGGTACAATGAGCAGTTCTTC. Its protein product is CASSRRQGGYNEQFF.